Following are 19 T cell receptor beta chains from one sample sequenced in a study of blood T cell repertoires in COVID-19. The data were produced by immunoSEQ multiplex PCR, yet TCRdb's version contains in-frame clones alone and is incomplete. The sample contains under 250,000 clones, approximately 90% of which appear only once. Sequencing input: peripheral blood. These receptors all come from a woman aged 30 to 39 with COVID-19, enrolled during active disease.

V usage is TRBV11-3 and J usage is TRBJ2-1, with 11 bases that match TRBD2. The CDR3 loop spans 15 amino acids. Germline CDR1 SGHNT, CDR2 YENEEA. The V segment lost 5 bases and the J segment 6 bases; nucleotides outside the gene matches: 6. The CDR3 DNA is TGTGCCAGCAGCCTAGCGGGAGGCTTCTTCAATGAGCAGTTCTTC. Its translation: CASSLAGGFFNEQFF.

CDR3 DNA: TGTGCCAGCAGCGAGGGACAGGGGACCACCATATATTTT. Translated: CASSEGQGTTIYF. The J gene is TRBJ1-3, the V gene TRBV28; TRBD1 matches 10 bases. V gave up 6 bases and J gave up 9 bases; unmatched junction bases: 5. The V gene's germline CDR1 is MDHEN and CDR2 SYDVKM. The CDR3 length is 13 residues.

CDR3 region: CATRTSGGGNEQFF. CDR3 bases: TGTGCCACTCGAACTAGCGGGGGAGGCAATGAGCAGTTCTTC. The chain couples TRBV19 to TRBJ2-1, with TRBD2 identical over 11 bases. The ends lost 10 bases at V and 6 bases at J; junction bases unmatched: 8. The CDR3 is made up of 14 amino acids. The germline V gene encodes CDR1 LNHDA and CDR2 SQIVND (reference sequence).

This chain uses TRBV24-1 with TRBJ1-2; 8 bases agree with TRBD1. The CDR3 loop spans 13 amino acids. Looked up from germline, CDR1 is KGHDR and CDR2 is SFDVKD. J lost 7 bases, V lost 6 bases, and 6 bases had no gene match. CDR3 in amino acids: CATSSRTGIGYTF. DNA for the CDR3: TGTGCCACCAGTTCGAGGACAGGGATTGGCTACACCTTC.

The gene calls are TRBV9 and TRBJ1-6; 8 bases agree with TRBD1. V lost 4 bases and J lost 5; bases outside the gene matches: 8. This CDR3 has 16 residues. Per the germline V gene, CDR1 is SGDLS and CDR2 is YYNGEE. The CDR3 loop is CASSSRTGQNNSPLHF. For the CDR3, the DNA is TGTGCCAGCAGCTCCCGGACAGGGCAAAATAATTCACCCCTCCACTTT.

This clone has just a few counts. CDR3 region: CASSLTGNREGEQFF. DNA for the CDR3: TGTGCCAGCAGCTTAACGGGGAACAGGGAAGGTGAGCAGTTCTTC. The chain combines TRBV7-8 with TRBJ2-1; tentative D call: TRBD1 (6 bases). The CDR3 runs to 15 residues. Trimming removed 2 bases from V and 9 bases from J, with 17 bases in between. Per the germline V gene, CDR1 is SGHVS and CDR2 is FQNEAQ. The complete variable domain, with remaining parts taken from reference TRBV7-8 and TRBJ2-1, reads GAGVSQSPRYKVAKRGQDVALRCDPISGHVSLFWYQQALGQGPEFLTYFQNEAQLDKSGLPSDRFFAERPEGSVSTLKIQRTQQEDSAVYLCASSLTGNREGEQFFGPGTRLTVL.

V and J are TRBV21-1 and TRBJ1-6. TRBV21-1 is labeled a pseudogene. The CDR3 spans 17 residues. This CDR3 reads CASSFPPTGRDNSPLHF. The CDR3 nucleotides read TGTGCCAGCAGTTTCCCCCCTACAGGGAGGGATAATTCACCCCTCCACTTT.

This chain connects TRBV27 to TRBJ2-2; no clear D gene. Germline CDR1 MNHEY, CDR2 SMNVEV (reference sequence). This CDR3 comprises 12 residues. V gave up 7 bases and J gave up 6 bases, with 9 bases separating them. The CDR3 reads CASTGWAGELFF. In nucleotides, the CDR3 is TGTGCCAGCACCGGGTGGGCCGGGGAGCTGTTTTTT.

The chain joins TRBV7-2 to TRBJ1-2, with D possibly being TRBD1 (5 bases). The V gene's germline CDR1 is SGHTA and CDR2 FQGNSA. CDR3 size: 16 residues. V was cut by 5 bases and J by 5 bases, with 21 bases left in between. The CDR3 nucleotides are TGTGCCAGCAGCCCCCCAGGGTTGGCTCGGGGGTATGGCTACACCTTC. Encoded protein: CASSPPGLARGYGYTF.

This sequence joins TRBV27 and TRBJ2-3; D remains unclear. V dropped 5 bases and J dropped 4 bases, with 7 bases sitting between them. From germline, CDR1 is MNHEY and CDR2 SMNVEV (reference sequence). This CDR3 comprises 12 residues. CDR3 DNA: TGTGCCAGCAGTCGAGTTGCAGATACGCAGTATTTT. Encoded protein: CASSRVADTQYF.

The CDR3, as DNA: TGTGCCACCAGCAGAGGTAGGGACATCTATGGCTACACCTTC. Its translation is CATSRGRDIYGYTF. This chain connects TRBV15 to TRBJ1-2; maybe TRBD1 (6 bases). Germline V gene data show CDR1 as LNHNV and CDR2 as YYDKDF (reference sequence). The CDR3 is 14 amino acids. Trimming removed 1 base from V and 4 bases from J, with 10 bases in between.

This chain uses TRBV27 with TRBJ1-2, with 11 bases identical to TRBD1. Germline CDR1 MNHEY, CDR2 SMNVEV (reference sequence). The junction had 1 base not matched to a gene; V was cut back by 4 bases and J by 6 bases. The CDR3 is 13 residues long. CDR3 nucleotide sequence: TGTGCCAGCAGTTGGACAGGGGGCCATGGCTACACCTTC. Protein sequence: CASSWTGGHGYTF.

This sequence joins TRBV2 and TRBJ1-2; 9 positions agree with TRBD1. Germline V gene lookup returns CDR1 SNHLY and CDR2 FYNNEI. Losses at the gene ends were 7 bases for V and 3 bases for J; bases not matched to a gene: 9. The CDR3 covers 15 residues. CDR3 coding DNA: TGTGCCAGCAACTCGGGACAGGGAAGTCACTATGGCTACACCTTC. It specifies CASNSGQGSHYGYTF.

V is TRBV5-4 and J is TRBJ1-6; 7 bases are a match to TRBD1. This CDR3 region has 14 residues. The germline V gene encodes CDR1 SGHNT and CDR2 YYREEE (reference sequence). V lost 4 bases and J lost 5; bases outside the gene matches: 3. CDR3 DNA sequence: TGTGCCAGCAGCGCCGGGACAGATAATTCACCCCTCCACTTT. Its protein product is CASSAGTDNSPLHF.

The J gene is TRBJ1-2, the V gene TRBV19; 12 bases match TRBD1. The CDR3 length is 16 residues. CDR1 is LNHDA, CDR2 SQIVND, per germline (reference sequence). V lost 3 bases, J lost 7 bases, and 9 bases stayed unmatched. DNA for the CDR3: TGTGCCAGTAGTATTGCTGGGACAGGGGGCTTCAGTGGCTACACCTTC. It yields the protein CASSIAGTGGFSGYTF.

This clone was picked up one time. CDR3 DNA sequence: TGTGCCAGCAGTTACTCACAGCAAGCCCTCTATGGCTACACCTTC. It translates to CASSYSQQALYGYTF. This chain links TRBV6-5 with TRBJ1-2; no reliable D call. The CDR3 sequence is 15 residues long. V shed 0 bases and J shed 4 bases, with 12 bases lying between them. The germline V gene has CDR1 MNHEY and CDR2 SVGAGI.

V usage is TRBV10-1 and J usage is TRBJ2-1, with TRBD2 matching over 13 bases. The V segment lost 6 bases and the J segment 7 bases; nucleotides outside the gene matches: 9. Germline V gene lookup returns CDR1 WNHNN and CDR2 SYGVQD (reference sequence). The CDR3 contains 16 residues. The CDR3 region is CASSRTSGSSGNEQFF. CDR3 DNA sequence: TGCGCCAGCAGCAGGACTAGCGGGAGTTCTGGAAATGAGCAGTTCTTC.

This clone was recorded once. This CDR3 is CASSSNAQGRAFF. CDR3 coding DNA: TGTGCCAGCAGCTCCAACGCACAGGGGCGAGCTTTCTTT. The chain combines TRBV7-9 with TRBJ1-1; 7 bases are a match to TRBD1. The ends lost 4 bases at V and 10 bases at J; junction bases unmatched: 9. Germline CDR1 SEHNR, CDR2 FQNEAQ (reference sequence). The CDR3 has 13 residues.

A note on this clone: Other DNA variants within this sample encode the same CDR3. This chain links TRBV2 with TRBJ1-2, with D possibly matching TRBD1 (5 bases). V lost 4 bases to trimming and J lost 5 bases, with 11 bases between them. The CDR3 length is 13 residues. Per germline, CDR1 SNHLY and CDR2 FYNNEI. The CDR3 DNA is TGTGCCAGCAGTGGGGGCGCGGGGTATGGCTACACCTTC. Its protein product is CASSGGAGYGYTF. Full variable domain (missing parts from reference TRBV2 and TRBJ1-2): EPEVTQTPSHQVTQMGQEVILRCVPISNHLYFYWYRQILGQKVEFLVSFYNNEISEKSEIFDDQFSVERPDGSNFTLKIRSTKLEDSAMYFCASSGGAGYGYTFGSGTRLTVV.